This T cell receptor (beta chain) stems from a study of T cell responses to AZD1222 COVID-19 vaccine (dated by TCRdb to the early 2020s). About the study as a whole: TCR sequencing was performed for roughly 240 trial participants, of whom 200 to 210 were given two doses of AZD1222 and some 26 were given two doses of MenACWY control vaccine. Trial participants were enrolled by age into 18-55, 56-69 and 70-plus year subgroups, with roughly 160, 29 and 62 TCR-sequenced participants respectively. General findings and caveats noted by the study authors: Most participants were white British and females outnumbered males, and the authors suggested that clonal diversity may have been underestimated. CD4 TCRs associated with the vaccine covered the entire spike protein, and the dominant responses were in regions 160-218 and 743-854. In the small 56-69-year group, the increase in depth fell short of significance, most likely because of low power. No day 14 peak-response samples were available, so repertoires were characterized only after the peak T cell response. After two AZD1222 doses, both the breadth and the depth of spike-specific TCRs were significantly higher than at day 0 and than in MenACWY recipients. Conclusions about previously exposed vaccinees are limited because only five or six AZD1222 recipients were SARS-CoV-2 seropositive at baseline. Epitopes outside the regions mutated in the B.1.351 and B.1.1.7 variants were reportedly recognized by nearly half of the unique spike-specific TCRs.

Taken with the paper, the label for time point translates to: about 28 days (+/-7) after the second vaccine dose. AZD1222 recipients given second doses at about 4 weeks or at about 12 weeks were pooled, since spike-specific TCR depth and breadth were not found to differ between the two schedules. Vaccinee samples came from UK trials COV001 and COV002, including a single-blind randomized controlled phase 2/3 trial of AZD1222 (ChAdOx1 nCoV-19) in healthy adults. Trial participant PBMC samples were collected at day 0 and day 28 after the second dose for TCRbeta chain sequencing. The CDR3 regions of human TCRbeta chains were analyzed by immunosequencing. In the paper's pipeline: TCRs in the repertoires were matched against a reference library of SARS-CoV-2-specific TCRs that had been generated with the MIRA antigen-specificity platform. Breadth was defined as the fraction of unique TCRs that were SARS-CoV-2-associated, and depth was defined as the fraction of total T cells that were SARS-CoV-2-associated. Using the MIRA data, every spike-specific TCR was mapped to the spike region that the TCR reacted to and assigned to either a CD4 or a CD8 class. Log10-transformed breadth and depth values were compared by one-way ANOVA with Sidak's multiple comparisons tests. TCRdb took this table from immuneACCESS and kept in-frame rearrangements with V and J called. Such tables lack part of the clones; where checked against another copy, unresolved V genes explain under half of the gap, and the rest is unexplained. The DNA was the basis for D and trimming; V, J and clone size are from that table. The sample has about 35,000 clones on record, 70% to 90% of them singletons. 9.5% to 12% of the sample lies in the top ten.

The CDR3 measures 11 amino acids from cysteine to phenylalanine. Just CDR3 DNA is preserved here, 33 bases in frame from base 1. The V and J ends are trimmed by 5 bases and 7 bases, leaving 9 bases between them. Worth noting for this clone: No cognate antigen has been identified for it. No base quality information exists; no much larger clone differs at one position.

The source of this sequence is an adult who received the AZD1222 COVID-19 vaccine. This receptor chain uses TRBV12-3 or TRBV12-4 and TRBJ2-7, with an unclear D gene assignment. Sequencing was performed on peripheral blood, taken 28 days after the second AZD1222 dose. The CDR3 reads as follows: CASSLVGEQYF. The DNA sequence is given as TGTGCCAGCAGTCTCGTCGGTGAGCAGTACTTC.